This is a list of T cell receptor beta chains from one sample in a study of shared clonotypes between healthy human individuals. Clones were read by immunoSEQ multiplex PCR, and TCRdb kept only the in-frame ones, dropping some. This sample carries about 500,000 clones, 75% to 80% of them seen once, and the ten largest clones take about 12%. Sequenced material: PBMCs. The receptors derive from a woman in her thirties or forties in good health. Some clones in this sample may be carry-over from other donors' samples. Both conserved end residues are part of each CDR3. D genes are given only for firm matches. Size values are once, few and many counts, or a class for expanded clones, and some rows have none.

cdr3_aa: CASSLAARGLGEQYF
cdr3_nt: TGTGCCAGCAGCTTAGCTGCGCGGGGGCTTGGCGAGCAGTACTTC
j_call: TRBJ2-7
d_call: -
v_call: TRBV7-2
clone_size: few

cdr3_aa: CAISDSNYGYTF
cdr3_nt: TGTGCCATCAGTGACAGTAACTATGGCTACACCTTC
j_call: TRBJ1-2
d_call: -
v_call: TRBV10-3
clone_size: few

cdr3_aa: CASGRTGSEAFF
cdr3_nt: TGTGCCAGCGGGAGGACAGGTTCTGAAGCTTTCTTT
j_call: TRBJ1-1
d_call: TRBD1
v_call: TRBV2
clone_size: -

cdr3_aa: CASSEQGGAWNTEAFF
cdr3_nt: TGTGCCAGCAGCGAGCAGGGGGGCGCTTGGAACACTGAAGCTTTCTTT
j_call: TRBJ1-1
d_call: TRBD1
v_call: TRBV28
clone_size: many

cdr3_aa: CSADDTQYF
cdr3_nt: TGCAGTGCTGACGATACGCAGTATTTT
j_call: TRBJ2-3
d_call: -
v_call: TRBV29-1
clone_size: -

cdr3_aa: CASSKGLAEAGTTYEQYF
cdr3_nt: TGTGCCAGCAGCAAGGGACTAGCGGAGGCGGGAACTACCTACGAGCAGTACTTC
j_call: TRBJ2-7
d_call: TRBD2
v_call: TRBV5-4
clone_size: few

cdr3_aa: CSVEDEGRVKNIQYF
cdr3_nt: TGCAGCGTTGAAGATGAGGGTAGGGTAAAAAACATTCAGTACTTC
j_call: TRBJ2-4
d_call: -
v_call: TRBV29-1
clone_size: many

cdr3_aa: CASSLGSVPRGLFF
cdr3_nt: TGTGCCAGCAGCCTCGGGTCCGTACCGCGCGGCTTGTTTTTT
j_call: TRBJ1-4
d_call: -
v_call: TRBV5-5
clone_size: -

cdr3_aa: CASSARGGYTEAFF
cdr3_nt: TGTGCCAGCAGCGCCCGAGGGGGTTACACTGAAGCTTTCTTT
j_call: TRBJ1-1
d_call: -
v_call: TRBV7-9
clone_size: -

cdr3_aa: CASSLRSGVYEQYF
cdr3_nt: TGCGCCAGCAGCTTGAGGTCAGGGGTCTACGAGCAGTACTTC
j_call: TRBJ2-7
d_call: -
v_call: TRBV5-1
clone_size: once

cdr3_aa: CASSFTVSSEQFF
cdr3_nt: TGTGCCAGCAGTTTCACAGTTTCGTCTGAGCAGTTCTTC
j_call: TRBJ2-1
d_call: -
v_call: TRBV28
clone_size: -

cdr3_aa: CASSSGGAGEQYF
cdr3_nt: TGCGCCAGCAGCTCGGGAGGGGCGGGCGAGCAGTACTTC
j_call: TRBJ2-7
d_call: TRBD2
v_call: TRBV5-1
clone_size: -

cdr3_aa: CSVDYSSYNEQFF
cdr3_nt: TGCAGCGTTGACTACAGCTCCTACAATGAGCAGTTCTTC
j_call: TRBJ2-1
d_call: -
v_call: TRBV29-1
clone_size: -

cdr3_aa: CASSINSGRTIQYF
cdr3_nt: TGTGCCAGTAGTATAAATAGCGGGAGGACCATTCAGTACTTC
j_call: TRBJ2-4
d_call: TRBD2
v_call: TRBV19
clone_size: -

cdr3_aa: CARSTLGTQYF
cdr3_nt: TGTGCTCGTTCCACCCTGGGGACCCAGTACTTC
j_call: TRBJ2-5
d_call: -
v_call: TRBV30
clone_size: many

cdr3_aa: CASSVGVAGDNEQFF
cdr3_nt: TGTGCCAGCAGCGTAGGGGTAGCGGGGGACAATGAGCAGTTCTTC
j_call: TRBJ2-1
d_call: TRBD2
v_call: TRBV9
clone_size: -

cdr3_aa: CASSSVGREKLFF
cdr3_nt: TGTGCCAGCAGCTCCGTCGGTCGGGAAAAACTGTTTTTT
j_call: TRBJ1-4
d_call: -
v_call: TRBV27
clone_size: -

cdr3_aa: CASSLREGGELFF
cdr3_nt: TGTGCCAGCAGTTTGAGGGAGGGCGGGGAGCTGTTTTTT
j_call: TRBJ2-2
d_call: TRBD2
v_call: TRBV28
clone_size: -

cdr3_aa: CASSPQQQGGNEQYF
cdr3_nt: TGTGCCAGCTCACCTCAACAACAGGGTGGGAACGAGCAGTACTTC
j_call: TRBJ2-7
d_call: -
v_call: TRBV18
clone_size: -

cdr3_aa: CATSRDRDREYEQYF
cdr3_nt: TGTGCCACCAGCAGAGACCGGGACAGGGAATACGAGCAGTACTTC
j_call: TRBJ2-7
d_call: TRBD1
v_call: TRBV15
clone_size: -

cdr3_aa: CAWSSRDRGSYEQYF
cdr3_nt: TGTGCCTGGAGTTCTCGAGACAGGGGTTCCTACGAGCAGTACTTC
j_call: TRBJ2-7
d_call: TRBD1
v_call: TRBV30
clone_size: -

cdr3_aa: CASGQPSNEKLFF
cdr3_nt: TGTGCCAGTGGACAGCCCTCTAATGAAAAACTGTTTTTT
j_call: TRBJ1-4
d_call: -
v_call: TRBV28
clone_size: few

cdr3_aa: CASRTGATYEQYF
cdr3_nt: TGTGCCAGCAGGACAGGTGCGACCTACGAGCAGTACTTC
j_call: TRBJ2-7
d_call: -
v_call: TRBV6-5
clone_size: -

cdr3_aa: CASSLGSGTGQQETQYF
cdr3_nt: TGTGCCAGCAGCTTGGGGTCGGGGACAGGGCAACAAGAGACCCAGTACTTC
j_call: TRBJ2-5
d_call: TRBD1
v_call: TRBV7-3
clone_size: few

cdr3_aa: CASSLGQETQYF
cdr3_nt: TGCGCCAGCAGCTTGGGTCAAGAGACCCAGTACTTC
j_call: TRBJ2-5
d_call: -
v_call: TRBV5-1
clone_size: -

cdr3_aa: CASSPVDRGPVNTEAFF
cdr3_nt: TGTGCCAGCAGCCCTGTGGACAGGGGGCCAGTGAACACTGAAGCTTTCTTT
j_call: TRBJ1-1
d_call: TRBD1
v_call: TRBV7-9
clone_size: -

cdr3_aa: CASSDDSHNEQFF
cdr3_nt: TGTGCCAGCAGTGACGACTCCCACAATGAGCAGTTCTTC
j_call: TRBJ2-1
d_call: -
v_call: TRBV6-4
clone_size: few

cdr3_aa: CASGGAGITGANVLTF
cdr3_nt: TGTGCCAGCGGTGGGGCAGGGATAACTGGGGCCAACGTCCTGACTTTC
j_call: TRBJ2-6
d_call: -
v_call: TRBV7-3
clone_size: -

cdr3_aa: CASSTLAGLQYTQYF
cdr3_nt: TGTGCCAGTAGCACCCTAGCGGGGTTACAGTATACGCAGTATTTT
j_call: TRBJ2-3
d_call: TRBD2
v_call: TRBV19
clone_size: -

cdr3_aa: CASSFAGDTGELFF
cdr3_nt: TGTGCCAGCAGCTTCGCGGGGGACACCGGGGAGCTGTTTTTT
j_call: TRBJ2-2
d_call: TRBD2
v_call: TRBV7-8
clone_size: many

cdr3_aa: CASSLDRRASTNEKLFF
cdr3_nt: TGTGCCAGCAGCTTGGACAGAAGGGCGTCAACTAATGAAAAACTGTTTTTT
j_call: TRBJ1-4
d_call: -
v_call: TRBV11-2
clone_size: -